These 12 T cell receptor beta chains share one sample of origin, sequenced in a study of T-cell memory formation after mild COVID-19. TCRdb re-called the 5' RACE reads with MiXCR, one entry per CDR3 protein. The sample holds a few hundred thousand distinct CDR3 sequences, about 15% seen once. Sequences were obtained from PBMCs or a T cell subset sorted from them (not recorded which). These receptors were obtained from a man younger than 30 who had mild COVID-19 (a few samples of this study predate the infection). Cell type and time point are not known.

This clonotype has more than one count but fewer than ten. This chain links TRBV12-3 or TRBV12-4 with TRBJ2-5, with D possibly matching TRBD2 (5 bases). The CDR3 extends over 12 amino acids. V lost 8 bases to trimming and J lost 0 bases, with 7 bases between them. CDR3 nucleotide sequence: TGTGCCAGCCGGGATCACCAAGAGACCCAGTACTTC. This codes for CASRDHQETQYF.

The CDR3 sequence: CASSLVGGENTEAFF. CDR3 DNA: TGCGCCAGCAGCTTGGTTGGGGGAGAGAACACTGAAGCTTTCTTT. The V call is TRBV5-1, the J call TRBJ1-1; weak D call: TRBD1 (5 bases). The V end lost 0 bases, the J end lost 1 base, and 10 bases lay between the germline ends. The CDR3 length is 15 residues. From germline, CDR1 is SGHRS and CDR2 YFSETQ.

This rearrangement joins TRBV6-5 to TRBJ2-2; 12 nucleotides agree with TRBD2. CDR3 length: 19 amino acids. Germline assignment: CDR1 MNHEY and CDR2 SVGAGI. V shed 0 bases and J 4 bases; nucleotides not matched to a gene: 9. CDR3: CASSYSLAGGPGPTGELFF. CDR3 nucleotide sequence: TGTGCCAGCAGTTACTCGCTAGCGGGGGGGCCCGGGCCCACCGGGGAGCTGTTTTTT.

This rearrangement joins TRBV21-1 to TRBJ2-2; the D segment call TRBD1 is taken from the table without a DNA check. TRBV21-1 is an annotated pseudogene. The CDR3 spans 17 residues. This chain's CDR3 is CASPPAGGEANTGELFF. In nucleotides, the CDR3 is TGTGCCAGCCCCCCGGCAGGGGGCGAAGCGAACACCGGGGAGCTGTTTTTT.

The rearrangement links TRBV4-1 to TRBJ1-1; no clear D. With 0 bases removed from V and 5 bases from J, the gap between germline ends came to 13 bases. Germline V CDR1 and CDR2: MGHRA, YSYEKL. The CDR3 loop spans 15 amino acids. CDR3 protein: CASSQDGVGRTEAFF. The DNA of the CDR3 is TGCGCCAGCAGCCAAGATGGGGTCGGGAGGACTGAAGCTTTCTTT.

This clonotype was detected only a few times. The CDR3 nucleotides read TGTGCCAGCAGTCCCGGCCGACGCGGACGAGGCTACACCTTC. Amino acid sequence: CASSPGRRGRGYTF. V is TRBV12-3 or TRBV12-4 and J is TRBJ1-2; the D is unclear. V lost 5 bases and J 8 bases, leaving 18 bases between the germline ends. This CDR3 region has 14 residues.

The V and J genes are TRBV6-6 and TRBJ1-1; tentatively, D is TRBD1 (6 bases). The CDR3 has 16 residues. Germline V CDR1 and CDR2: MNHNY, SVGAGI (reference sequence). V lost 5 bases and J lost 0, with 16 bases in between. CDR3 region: CASSQGVGGLNTEAFF. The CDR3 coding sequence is TGTGCCAGCAGTCAAGGGGTAGGGGGTTTGAACACTGAAGCTTTCTTT.

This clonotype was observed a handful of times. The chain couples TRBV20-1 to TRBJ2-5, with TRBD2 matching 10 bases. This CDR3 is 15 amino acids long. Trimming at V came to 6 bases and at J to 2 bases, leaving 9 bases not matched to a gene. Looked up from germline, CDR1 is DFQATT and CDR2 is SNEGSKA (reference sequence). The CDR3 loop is CSATPTSGDQETQYF. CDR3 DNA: TGCAGTGCGACTCCTACTAGCGGGGATCAAGAGACCCAGTACTTC.

The CDR3 region is CASSGAAQETQYF. CDR3 DNA sequence: TGTGCCAGCAGCGGGGCAGCTCAAGAGACCCAGTACTTC. The rearrangement links TRBV9 to TRBJ2-5; D unresolved. There are 13 residues in the CDR3. Trimming removed 3 bases at V and 2 bases at J, with 8 bases between. Germline V gives CDR1 SGDLS, CDR2 YYNGEE.

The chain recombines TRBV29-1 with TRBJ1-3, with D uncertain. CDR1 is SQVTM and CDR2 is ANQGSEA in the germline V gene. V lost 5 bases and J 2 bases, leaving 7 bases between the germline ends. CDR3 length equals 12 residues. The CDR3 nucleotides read TGCAGCGTTCAGGACCCTGGAAACACCATATATTTT. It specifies CSVQDPGNTIYF.

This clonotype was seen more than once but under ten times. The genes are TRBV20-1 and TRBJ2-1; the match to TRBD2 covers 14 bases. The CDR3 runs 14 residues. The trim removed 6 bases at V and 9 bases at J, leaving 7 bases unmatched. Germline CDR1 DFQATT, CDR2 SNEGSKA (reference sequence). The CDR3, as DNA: TGCAGTGCGCCGACTAGCGGGGGGGCCCCTGAGCAGTTCTTC. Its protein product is CSAPTSGGAPEQFF.

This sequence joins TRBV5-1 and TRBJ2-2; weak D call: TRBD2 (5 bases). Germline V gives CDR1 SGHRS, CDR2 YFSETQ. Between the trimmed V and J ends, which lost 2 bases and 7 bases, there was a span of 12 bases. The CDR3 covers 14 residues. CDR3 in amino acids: CASSFGVGGGELFF. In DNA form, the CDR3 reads TGCGCCAGCAGCTTCGGGGTTGGAGGCGGGGAGCTGTTTTTT. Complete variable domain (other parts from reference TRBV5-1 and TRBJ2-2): KAGVTQTPRYLIKTRGQQVTLSCSPISGHRSVSWYQQTPGQGLQFLFEYFSETQRNKGNFPGRFSGRQFSNSRSEMNVSTLELGDSALYLCASSFGVGGGELFFGEGSRLTVL.